The TCR beta chain under discussion was sequenced for a study of vaccination effects on CD4 cells after COVID-19. Study at large: Each culture well received around 2 million PBMC. These cells were then cultured in IMDM with around 9.6 IU/ml IL-2 and 9.5 to 10 ug/ml peptides. Study-wide findings and caveats: Convalescent patients were scarce, and early post-infection timepoints were absent. Late after vaccination, infection- and vaccine-induced clones showed marked clonal contraction. Nearly all vaccine-induced clones in healthy recipients recognized only SARS-CoV-2.

Only in-frame clones appear in the TCRdb table, and some are missing; sequencing was by immunoSEQ multiplex PCR. The table includes roughly 50,000 clones, approximately 70% detected once. Scientists isolated CD4+ T cells after a roughly ten-day culture period ended. CDR1 MDHEN and CDR2 SYDVKM come from the germline V gene. Trimming shortened V by 2 bases and J by 4 bases, and 6 bases separated the two germline ends. CDR3 length: 14 amino acids. Regarding this clone: As yet, its antigen is unknown.

This chain links TRBV28 with TRBJ2-6; no reliable D call. The material sequenced was CD4+ T cells from PBMCs cultured without peptide, taken before COVID-19 vaccination. This clonotype was obtained from a human donor who received a COVID-19 vaccine. The CDR3 here is CASSLGGGANVLTF. CDR3 bases: TGTGCCAGCAGTTTAGGCGGAGGGGCCAACGTCCTGACTTTC. The variable domain in full, with the rest retrieved from reference TRBV28 and TRBJ2-6, is DVKVTQSSRYLVKRTGEKVFLECVQDMDHENMFWYRQDPGLGLRLIYFSYDVKMKEKGDIPEGYSVSREKKERFSLILESASTNQTSMYLCASSLGGGANVLTFGAGSRLTVL.